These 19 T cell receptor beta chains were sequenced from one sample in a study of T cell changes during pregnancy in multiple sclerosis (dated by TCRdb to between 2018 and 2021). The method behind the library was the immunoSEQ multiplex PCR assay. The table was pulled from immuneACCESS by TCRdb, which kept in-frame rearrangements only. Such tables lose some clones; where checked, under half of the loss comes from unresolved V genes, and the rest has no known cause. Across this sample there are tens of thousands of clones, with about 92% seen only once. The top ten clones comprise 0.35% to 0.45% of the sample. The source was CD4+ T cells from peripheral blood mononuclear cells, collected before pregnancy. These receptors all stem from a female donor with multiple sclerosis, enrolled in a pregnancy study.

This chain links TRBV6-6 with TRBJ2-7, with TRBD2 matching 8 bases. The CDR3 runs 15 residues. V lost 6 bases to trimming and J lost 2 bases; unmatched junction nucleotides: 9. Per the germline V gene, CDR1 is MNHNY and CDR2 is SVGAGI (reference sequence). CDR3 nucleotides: TGTGCCAGCAGCCAGACTAGCGCGTCTACCTACGAGCAGTACTTC. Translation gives CASSQTSASTYEQYF.

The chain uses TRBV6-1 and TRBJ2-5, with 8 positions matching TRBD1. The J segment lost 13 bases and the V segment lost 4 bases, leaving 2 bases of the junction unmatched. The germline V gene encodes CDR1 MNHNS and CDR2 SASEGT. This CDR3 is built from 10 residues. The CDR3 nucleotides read TGTGCCAGCAGTGCAGGGGGCGGGTACTTC. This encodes CASSAGGGYF.

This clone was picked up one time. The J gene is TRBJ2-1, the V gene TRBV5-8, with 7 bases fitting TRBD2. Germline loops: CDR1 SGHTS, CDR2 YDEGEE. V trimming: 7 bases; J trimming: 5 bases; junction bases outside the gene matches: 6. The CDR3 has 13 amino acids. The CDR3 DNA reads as TGTGCCAGCTTACGACTAGCCAACAATGAGCAGTTCTTC. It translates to CASLRLANNEQFF.

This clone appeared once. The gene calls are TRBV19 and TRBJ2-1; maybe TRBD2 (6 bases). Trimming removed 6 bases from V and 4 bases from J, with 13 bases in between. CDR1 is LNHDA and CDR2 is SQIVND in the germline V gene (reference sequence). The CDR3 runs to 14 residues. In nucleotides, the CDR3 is TGTGCCAGTAGGACTGGGGCGGGGTACAATGAGCAGTTCTTC. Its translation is CASRTGAGYNEQFF.

The CDR3 loop reads CASSAPGTSSYEQYF. The CDR3 nucleotides read TGTGCCAGCAGCGCCCCGGGGACTTCTTCCTACGAGCAGTACTTC. The chain couples TRBV5-4 to TRBJ2-7, with a weak D call TRBD2 (6 bases). CDR1 is SGHNT, CDR2 YYREEE, per germline (reference sequence). The CDR3 loop spans 15 amino acids. Trimming took 4 bases from V and 1 from J, leaving 15 bases between them.

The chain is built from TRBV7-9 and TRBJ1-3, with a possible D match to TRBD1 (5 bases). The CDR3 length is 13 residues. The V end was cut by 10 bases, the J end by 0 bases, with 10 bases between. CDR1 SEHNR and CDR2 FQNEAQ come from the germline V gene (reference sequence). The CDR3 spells CATGVDSGNTIYF. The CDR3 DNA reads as TGTGCCACGGGGGTAGACTCTGGAAACACCATATATTTT. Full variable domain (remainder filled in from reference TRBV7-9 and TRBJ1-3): DTGVSQNPRHKITKRGQNVTFRCDPISEHNRLYWYRQTLGQGPEFLTYFQNEAQLEKSRLLSDRFSAERPKGSFSTLEIQRTEQGDSAMYLCATGVDSGNTIYFGEGSWLTVV.

The CDR3, as DNA: TGTGCCAGCAGTCCCGGGTACAGGTTCGGCGGCTACACCTTC. Protein: CASSPGYRFGGYTF. The rearrangement links TRBV6-5 to TRBJ1-2, with D maybe TRBD1 (5 bases). The length of the CDR3 is 14 residues. The ends were cut back, 5 bases at V and 8 bases at J, with 18 bases in the middle. In germline, CDR1 is MNHEY, CDR2 SVGAGI.

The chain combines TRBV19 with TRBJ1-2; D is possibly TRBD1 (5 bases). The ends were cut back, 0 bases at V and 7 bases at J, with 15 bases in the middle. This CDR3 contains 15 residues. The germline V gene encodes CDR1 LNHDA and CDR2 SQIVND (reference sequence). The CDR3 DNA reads TGTGCCAGTAGTATAGAGAGCCAGGGAAGGTTTGGCTACACCTTC. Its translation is CASSIESQGRFGYTF.

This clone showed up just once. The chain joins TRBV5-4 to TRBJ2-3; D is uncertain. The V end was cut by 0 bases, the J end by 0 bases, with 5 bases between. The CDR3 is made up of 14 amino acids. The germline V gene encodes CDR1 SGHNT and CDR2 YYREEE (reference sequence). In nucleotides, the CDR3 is TGTGCCAGCAGCTTGGGTCCTAGCACAGATACGCAGTATTTT. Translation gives CASSLGPSTDTQYF.

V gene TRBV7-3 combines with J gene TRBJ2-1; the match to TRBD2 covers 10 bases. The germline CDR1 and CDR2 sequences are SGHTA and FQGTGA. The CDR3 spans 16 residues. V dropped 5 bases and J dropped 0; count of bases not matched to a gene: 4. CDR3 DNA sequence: TGTGCCAGCAGCCTACGGACTAGCGGCTCCTACAATGAGCAGTTCTTC. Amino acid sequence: CASSLRTSGSYNEQFF.

The CDR3 coding sequence is TGTGCCAGCAGCCAACGAACAGCGCGGACAGGGGCGAGAGAGACCCAGTACTTC. It specifies CASSQRTARTGARETQYF. The V call is TRBV14, the J call TRBJ2-5; TRBD1 matches 9 bases. CDR1 SGHDN and CDR2 FVKESK come from the germline V gene. The CDR3 runs to 18 residues. The V segment lost 2 bases and the J segment 4 bases; nucleotides outside the gene matches: 14.

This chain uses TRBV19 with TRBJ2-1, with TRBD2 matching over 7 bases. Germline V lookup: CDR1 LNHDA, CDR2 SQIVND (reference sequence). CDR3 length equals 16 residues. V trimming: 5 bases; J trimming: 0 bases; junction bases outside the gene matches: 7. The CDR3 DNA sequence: TGTGCCAGTAGTTGGACCGGGAGGAGCTCCTACAATGAGCAGTTCTTC. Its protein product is CASSWTGRSSYNEQFF.

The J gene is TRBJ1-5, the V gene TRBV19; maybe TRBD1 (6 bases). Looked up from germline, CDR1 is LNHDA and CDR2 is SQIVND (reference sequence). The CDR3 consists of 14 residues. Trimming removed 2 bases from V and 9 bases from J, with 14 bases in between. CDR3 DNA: TGTGCCAGTAGTATAAAGGGGGTAGCGGGGCCCCAGCATTTT. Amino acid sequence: CASSIKGVAGPQHF. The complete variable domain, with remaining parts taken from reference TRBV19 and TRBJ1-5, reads DGGITQSPKYLFRKEGQNVTLSCEQNLNHDAMYWYRQDPGQGLRLIYYSQIVNDFQKGDIAEGYSVSREKKESFPLTVTSAQKNPTAFYLCASSIKGVAGPQHFGDGTRLSIL.

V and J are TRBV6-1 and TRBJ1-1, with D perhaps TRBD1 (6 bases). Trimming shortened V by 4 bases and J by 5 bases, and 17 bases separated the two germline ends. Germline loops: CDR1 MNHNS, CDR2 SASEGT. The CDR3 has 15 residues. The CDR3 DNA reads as TGTGCCAGCAGTGCTCCGGGACAAGGTAGTACTGAAGCTTTCTTT. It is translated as CASSAPGQGSTEAFF.

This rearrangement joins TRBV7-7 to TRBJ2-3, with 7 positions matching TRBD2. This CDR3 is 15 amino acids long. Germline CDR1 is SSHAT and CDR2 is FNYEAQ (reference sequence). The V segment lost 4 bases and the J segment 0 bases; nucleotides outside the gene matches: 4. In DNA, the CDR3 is TGTGCCAGCAGCTCTAGCGGACTCAGCACAGATACGCAGTATTTT. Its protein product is CASSSSGLSTDTQYF.

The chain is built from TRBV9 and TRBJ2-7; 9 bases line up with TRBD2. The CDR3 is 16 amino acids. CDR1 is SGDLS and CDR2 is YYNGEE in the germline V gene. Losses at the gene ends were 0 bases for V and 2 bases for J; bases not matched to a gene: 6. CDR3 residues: CASSVEASGDTYEQYF. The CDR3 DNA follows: TGTGCCAGCAGCGTAGAGGCTAGCGGGGATACCTACGAGCAGTACTTC.

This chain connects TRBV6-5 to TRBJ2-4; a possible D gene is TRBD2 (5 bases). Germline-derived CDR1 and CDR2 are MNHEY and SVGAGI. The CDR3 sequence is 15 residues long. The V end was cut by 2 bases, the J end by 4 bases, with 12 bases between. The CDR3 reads CASSYRGSKKNIQYF. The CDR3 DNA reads TGTGCCAGCAGTTACCGGGGATCGAAGAAAAACATTCAGTACTTC.

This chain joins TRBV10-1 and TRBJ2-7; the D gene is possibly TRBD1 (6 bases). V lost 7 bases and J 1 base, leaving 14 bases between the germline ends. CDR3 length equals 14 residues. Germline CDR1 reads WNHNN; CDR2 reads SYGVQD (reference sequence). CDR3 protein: CASKVRGRSYEQYF. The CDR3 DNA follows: TGCGCCAGCAAGGTCAGGGGCCGATCCTACGAGCAGTACTTC.

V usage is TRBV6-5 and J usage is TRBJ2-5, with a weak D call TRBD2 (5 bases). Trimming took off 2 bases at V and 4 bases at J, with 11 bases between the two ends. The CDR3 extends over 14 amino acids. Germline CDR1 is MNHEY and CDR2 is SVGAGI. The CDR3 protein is CASSYQLAAETQYF. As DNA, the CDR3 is TGTGCCAGCAGTTACCAGCTAGCCGCAGAGACCCAGTACTTC.